The 24 T cell receptor beta chains given below trace back to one sample, sequenced in a study of blood T cell repertoires in COVID-19. Clones were read by immunoSEQ multiplex PCR, and TCRdb kept only the in-frame ones, dropping some. The sample records about 330,000 clones, about 82% being singletons. The material sequenced was peripheral blood. Receptors were obtained from a human donor in a cohort sampled during active COVID-19.

This rearrangement joins TRBV3-1 (or the pseudogene TRBV3-2) to TRBJ1-2, with D unclear. V lost 0 bases to trimming and J lost 2 bases, with 7 bases between them. CDR1 LGHDT and CDR2 YNNKEL come from the germline V gene (reference sequence). This CDR3 has 14 residues. The CDR3, as DNA: TGTGCCAGCAGCCAAGAGCGGGGAAACTATGGCTACACCTTC. This codes for CASSQERGNYGYTF.

The V call is TRBV2, the J call TRBJ2-7, with unresolved D. Germline CDR1 reads SNHLY; CDR2 reads FYNNEI. The CDR3 is made up of 11 amino acids. Trimming cost V 6 bases and J 3 bases, with 6 bases left between them. The CDR3 sequence: CASSPIYEQYF. CDR3 nucleotides: TGTGCCAGCAGCCCCATCTACGAGCAGTACTTC.

V gene TRBV5-1 combines with J gene TRBJ1-2; D uncertain. Trimming stripped 4 bases from V and 7 bases from J, with 11 bases between. Germline V gene lookup returns CDR1 SGHRS and CDR2 YFSETQ. CDR3 length: 12 amino acids. The CDR3 DNA reads as TGCGCCAGCAGCGGCGGGTTGACTGGCTACACCTTC. Translation: CASSGGLTGYTF.

The sample holds a few counts of this clone. This chain connects TRBV5-1 to TRBJ1-3, with a tentative D call TRBD1 (5 bases). Trimming took off 2 bases at V and 0 bases at J, with 15 bases between the two ends. From germline, CDR1 is SGHRS and CDR2 YFSETQ. This CDR3 is 17 amino acids long. The CDR3 loop is CASSLVQQQASGNTIYF. The CDR3 DNA reads as TGCGCCAGCAGCTTAGTACAACAACAGGCCTCTGGAAACACCATATATTTT.

The rearrangement joins TRBV30 to TRBJ1-2; D is uncertain. The CDR3 has 12 residues. Between the trimmed V and J ends, which lost 5 bases and 4 bases, there was a span of 11 bases. The germline V gene has CDR1 GTSNPN and CDR2 SVGIG (reference sequence). The CDR3: CAWERWIYGYTF. The DNA for the CDR3 is TGTGCCTGGGAGCGATGGATCTATGGCTACACCTTC.

V gene TRBV12-3 or TRBV12-4 combines with J gene TRBJ1-5; D unresolved. The CDR3 is 13 amino acids. Deletions cut 7 bases from V and 3 bases from J, with 10 bases between. CDR3 region: CASTRVPNQPQHF. In nucleotides, the CDR3 is TGTGCCAGCACCCGGGTTCCCAATCAGCCCCAGCATTTT.

The rearrangement links TRBV25-1 to TRBJ1-1; no firm D call. The CDR3 totals 14 residues. CDR1 MGHDK and CDR2 SYGVNS come from the germline V gene. Trimming removed 1 base from V and 1 base from J, with 7 bases in between. Written as DNA, the CDR3 is TGTGCCAGCAGTGAATTATCAGGGAACACTGAAGCTTTCTTT. Translation: CASSELSGNTEAFF.

CDR3: CASSLVGSREKLFF. The DNA of the CDR3 is TGTGCCAGCAGCTTAGTCGGTTCTCGTGAAAAACTGTTTTTT. The V and J genes are TRBV7-9 and TRBJ1-4; D remains ambiguous. The ends were cut back, 1 base at V and 7 bases at J, with 10 bases in the middle. Germline CDR1 and CDR2: SEHNR and FQNEAQ (reference sequence). The CDR3 consists of 14 residues.

This chain joins TRBV30 and TRBJ2-5; D possibly corresponds to TRBD1 (6 bases). The CDR3 consists of 15 residues. V shed 2 bases and J shed 0 bases, with 13 bases lying between them. CDR1 GTSNPN and CDR2 SVGIG come from the germline V gene (reference sequence). The CDR3 protein is CAWSPGDGNQETQYF. The DNA for the CDR3 is TGTGCCTGGAGTCCAGGGGACGGTAACCAAGAGACCCAGTACTTC.

J is TRBJ1-3 and V is TRBV27; a weak D match, TRBD1 (5 bases). Germline CDR1 and CDR2: MNHEY and SMNVEV (reference sequence). The V end was cut by 0 bases, the J end by 3 bases, with 12 bases between. This CDR3 is 16 amino acids long. The CDR3 here is CASSLSGRVDGNTIYF. CDR3 DNA: TGTGCCAGCAGTTTATCCGGCAGGGTGGATGGAAACACCATATATTTT.

V and J are TRBV7-3 and TRBJ1-1; tentative D call: TRBD1 (6 bases). Germline V gives CDR1 SGHTA, CDR2 FQGTGA. V dropped 3 bases and J dropped 8 bases, with 13 bases sitting between them. The CDR3 is 13 amino acids. Here the CDR3 reads CASSLTGGQEAFF. In DNA form, the CDR3 reads TGTGCCAGCAGCTTGACAGGTGGGCAGGAAGCTTTCTTT.

For this clone: Mismatch with germline at one junction end may stem from a read error. The rearrangement links TRBV19 to TRBJ1-6; D gene uncertain. There are 14 residues in the CDR3. CDR1 is LNHDA and CDR2 is SQIVND in the germline V gene (reference sequence). DNA for the CDR3: TGTGCCAGTAGGATAGGGCCCGGGAATTCACCCCTCCACTTT. Its protein is CASRIGPGNSPLHF. Combining the CDR3 with reference TRBV19 and TRBJ1-6 gives the whole variable domain DGGITQSPKYLFRKEGQNVTLSCEQNLNHDAMYWYRQDPGQGLRLIYYSQIVNDFQKGDIAEGYSVSREKKESFPLTVTSAQKNPTAFYLCASRIGPGNSPLHFGNGTRLTVT.

The chain couples TRBV30 to TRBJ2-2, with 7 bases aligning to TRBD1. In germline, CDR1 is GTSNPN, CDR2 SVGIG (reference sequence). The junction had 9 bases not matched to a gene; V was cut back by 1 base and J by 4 bases. The CDR3 has 16 residues. CDR3: CAWSAGTAAVTGELFF. The CDR3 DNA reads TGTGCCTGGAGTGCCGGGACAGCAGCTGTCACCGGGGAGCTGTTTTTT.

This rearrangement joins TRBV5-4 to TRBJ2-7; 10 nucleotides agree with TRBD1. Germline V gives CDR1 SGHNT, CDR2 YYREEE (reference sequence). CDR3 size: 15 residues. The trim removed 4 bases at V and 3 bases at J, leaving 7 bases unmatched. CDR3 sequence: CASSPDRGFGYEQYF. Written as DNA, the CDR3 is TGTGCCAGCAGCCCGGACAGGGGGTTTGGCTACGAGCAGTACTTC. Full variable domain (remainder filled in from reference TRBV5-4 and TRBJ2-7): ETGVTQSPTHLIKTRGQQVTLRCSSQSGHNTVSWYQQALGQGPQFIFQYYREEENGRGNFPPRFSGLQFPNYSSELNVNALELDDSALYLCASSPDRGFGYEQYFGPGTRLTVT.

This clone showed up just a few times. The chain joins TRBV3-1 (or the pseudogene TRBV3-2) to TRBJ2-5; 11 positions match TRBD2. V lost 0 bases and J lost 5; bases outside the gene matches: 14. Germline CDR1 and CDR2: LGHDT and YNNKEL (reference sequence). The CDR3 consists of 19 residues. CDR3 in DNA: TGTGCCAGCAGCCAAGATCGGCTAGCGGGGGGCCCACCGATGGAGACCCAGTACTTC. Translation gives CASSQDRLAGGPPMETQYF.

The genes are TRBV5-1 and TRBJ2-2; TRBD2 aligns across 7 bases. The CDR3 has 16 amino acids. From germline, CDR1 is SGHRS and CDR2 YFSETQ. V shed 4 bases and J 5 bases; nucleotides not matched to a gene: 11. CDR3 region: CASSLGLVGSTGELFF. DNA of the CDR3: TGCGCCAGCAGCCTAGGACTAGTCGGTTCGACCGGGGAGCTGTTTTTT.

The rearrangement uses TRBV5-3 and TRBJ1-1; D call uncertain. TRBV5-3 is reported as an ORF; its role is uncertain. Trimming shortened V by 6 bases and J by 1 base, and 7 bases separated the two germline ends. CDR3 size: 12 residues. CDR3 sequence (DNA): TGTGCCAGAACAGCGCCGAACACTGAAGCTTTCTTT. It yields the protein CARTAPNTEAFF.

The gene calls are TRBV19 and TRBJ1-5; the D is unclear. V lost 3 bases and J 3 bases, leaving 15 bases between the germline ends. Germline V gene lookup returns CDR1 LNHDA and CDR2 SQIVND (reference sequence). The CDR3 is 16 residues long. The CDR3 nucleotides are TGTGCCAGTAGTATTGGGCCAGGCGCCGACAATCAGCCCCAGCATTTT. Translating it yields CASSIGPGADNQPQHF. Based on the CDR3 plus reference TRBV19 and TRBJ1-5, the full variable domain is DGGITQSPKYLFRKEGQNVTLSCEQNLNHDAMYWYRQDPGQGLRLIYYSQIVNDFQKGDIAEGYSVSREKKESFPLTVTSAQKNPTAFYLCASSIGPGADNQPQHFGDGTRLSIL.

This clone has just a few counts. The chain employs TRBV2 and TRBJ1-2; 8 bases line up with TRBD1. Unmatched junction bases numbered 8, after V lost 5 bases and J lost 9 bases. The CDR3 covers 13 residues. Germline assignment: CDR1 SNHLY and CDR2 FYNNEI. CDR3 in DNA: TGTGCCAGCAGTTCGGACAGGGTAGGGAGCTACACCTTC. This gives the protein CASSSDRVGSYTF.

The chain recombines TRBV20-1 with TRBJ1-1; unclear D gene. Trimming left V 3 bases short and J 3 bases short, with 14 bases between. This CDR3 is built from 14 residues. The germline gives CDR1 DFQATT, CDR2 SNEGSKA (reference sequence). CDR3 amino acids: CSASILESDTEAFF. The CDR3 nucleotides are TGCAGTGCTAGTATCCTAGAATCGGACACTGAAGCTTTCTTT.

The chain couples TRBV6-5 to TRBJ1-3; possibly TRBD1 for D (6 bases). The germline V and J ends were trimmed by 2 bases and 2 bases, with 7 bases remaining between them. CDR1 is MNHEY and CDR2 is SVGAGI in the germline V gene. There are 14 residues in the CDR3. The DNA of the CDR3 is TGTGCCAGCAGTTACAAGGGGGCTGGAAACACCATATATTTT. Translating gives CASSYKGAGNTIYF.

The chain links TRBV2 to TRBJ1-3; D might be TRBD1 (5 bases). The CDR3 contains 16 residues. The ends were cut back, 0 bases at V and 0 bases at J, with 9 bases in the middle. CDR1 is SNHLY and CDR2 is FYNNEI in the germline V gene. The CDR3 coding sequence is TGTGCCAGCAGTGAAGCCGGGGGAGACTCTGGAAACACCATATATTTT. This sequence encodes CASSEAGGDSGNTIYF.

This rearrangement joins TRBV5-1 to TRBJ2-7; maybe TRBD1 (5 bases). This CDR3 region has 17 residues. The germline CDR1 and CDR2 sequences are SGHRS and YFSETQ. V shed 0 bases and J shed 0 bases, with 16 bases lying between them. The CDR3 loop is CASSLDWGRASSYEQYF. DNA for the CDR3: TGCGCCAGCAGCTTGGATTGGGGCAGGGCGAGCTCCTACGAGCAGTACTTC.

CDR3 region: CASSESRAYEQYF. For the CDR3, the DNA is TGTGCCAGCAGTGAAAGCAGGGCCTACGAGCAGTACTTC. This sequence joins TRBV6-1 and TRBJ2-7; perhaps TRBD1 as D (5 bases). The V and J ends lost 2 bases and 2 bases respectively, with 7 bases between them. Germline lookup yields CDR1 MNHNS and CDR2 SASEGT. The CDR3 is made up of 13 amino acids.